At least ten counts were recorded for the clone carrying this TCR beta chain. Time point: newly diagnosed GD, antithyroid drugs for less than 3 months. RNA extracted from PBMCs served as the sequencing template. V was shortened by 10 bases and J by 1 base, with 19 bases between the two germline ends. The CDR3 is 16 residues long. The sample originates from a study of regulatory T cells in long-lasting Graves disease. HTBI primers from iRepertoire and Arm-PCR of CDR3 regions yielded the TCR beta libraries. In TCRdb, the multiplex PCR reads were re-called with MiXCR into one record per CDR3 protein. The profile shows about 620,000 distinct CDR3 sequences, 15% to 20% of them singletons. These data were also filed under a second study, of T cells in Graves' hyperthyroidism and ophthalmopathy.

Sequences were derived from peripheral blood mononuclear cells (PBMCs), sampled at new diagnosis, from a patient treated with antithyroid drugs. The TCR originated in a young woman with Graves disease. This chain links TRBV12-3 or TRBV12-4 with TRBJ2-2; maybe TRBD2 (7 bases). Written as DNA, the CDR3 is TGTGCCACCCAATTTGGCGGGGGCGTGAACACCGGGGAGCTGTTTTTT. This codes for CATQFGGGVNTGELFF.